This passage covers 18 T cell receptor beta chains from one sample sequenced in a study of T cells in Graves' hyperthyroidism and ophthalmopathy (dated by TCRdb to between 2018 and 2021). The library was generated by multiplex PCR. TCRdb shows the sequencer as Illumina HiSeq 2000. The TCR beta CDR3 regions were amplified from the RNA transcripts. The TCR CDR3 was subjected to a first round of RT-PCR using the HTBI primer set and the Qiagen OneStep RT-PCR kit. In TCRdb, the public reads were trimmed at Q25 with fastp and aligned with MiXCR, with productive beta chains retained. Entries are consolidated by CDR3 protein sequence, retaining the most common genes and DNA. The sample yields roughly 700,000 distinct CDR3 sequences; around 15% were counted once. The ten largest account for 10% of the sample. The sequenced material came from blood. The source is a woman younger than 30 with Graves' hyperthyroidism.

This clonotype was seen many times. The chain combines TRBV20-1 with TRBJ1-6; 8 bases align to TRBD1. The CDR3 covers 15 residues. The germline V gene encodes CDR1 DFQATT and CDR2 SNEGSKA (reference sequence). V was pared by 3 bases and J by 8 bases, with 9 bases of the junction left unmatched. The CDR3 reads CSARADRVGYSPLHF. CDR3 DNA sequence: TGCAGTGCTAGGGCGGACAGGGTTGGGTATTCACCCCTCCACTTT.

The V and J genes are TRBV19 and TRBJ1-1; D not resolved. The CDR3 extends over 15 amino acids. Germline V gene lookup returns CDR1 LNHDA and CDR2 SQIVND (reference sequence). V lost 4 bases to trimming and J lost 6 bases, with 18 bases between them. The CDR3 loop reads CASSSPLLVGSEAFF. The CDR3 DNA is TGTGCCAGTAGTAGTCCGCTTCTCGTAGGATCTGAAGCTTTCTTT.

The chain employs TRBV4-1 and TRBJ2-4; 9 nucleotides agree with TRBD1. In germline, CDR1 is MGHRA, CDR2 YSYEKL. Unmatched junction bases numbered 2, after V lost 4 bases and J lost 7 bases. This CDR3 region has 13 residues. The chain's CDR3 is CASSLGTGNIQYF. The CDR3 region has the DNA TGCGCCAGCAGCCTCGGGACAGGGAACATTCAGTACTTC.

This clonotype was observed at least ten times. The chain links TRBV6-1 to TRBJ2-1; 7 positions agree with TRBD1. The CDR3 covers 13 residues. V shed 5 bases and J 9 bases; nucleotides not matched to a gene: 7. Germline V gene sequence: CDR1 MNHNS, CDR2 SASEGT. This chain's CDR3 is CASSPRQGSEQFF. CDR3 bases: TGTGCCAGCAGTCCCAGACAGGGAAGTGAGCAGTTCTTC.

V usage is TRBV5-6 and J usage is TRBJ1-1; the D is unclear. The CDR3 spans 14 residues. V was cut by 1 base and J by 6 bases, with 13 bases left in between. CDR1 is SGHDT, CDR2 YYEEEE, per germline. In DNA, the CDR3 is TGTGCCAGCAGCTTGTCGCTGGGTTTGGCTGAAGCTTTCTTT. It encodes CASSLSLGLAEAFF.

Many counts were recorded for this clonotype. V is TRBV30 and J is TRBJ1-4; D uncertain. The germline CDR1 and CDR2 sequences are GTSNPN and SVGIG (reference sequence). The CDR3 length is 15 residues. Trimming pared 0 bases from V and 5 bases from J, leaving 13 bases between. The CDR3 bases are TGTGCCTGGAGTGTACGGCCAGACCTCAATGAAAAACTGTTTTTT. Amino acids: CAWSVRPDLNEKLFF.

The chain joins TRBV19 to TRBJ1-5; tentatively, D is TRBD1 (5 bases). Trimming pared 7 bases from V and 6 bases from J, leaving 19 bases between. The CDR3 spans 15 residues. The germline CDR1 and CDR2 sequences are LNHDA and SQIVND (reference sequence). This chain's CDR3 is CASTIGDWGPQPQHF. In DNA, the CDR3 is TGTGCCAGTACCATAGGGGACTGGGGTCCTCAGCCCCAGCATTTT.

The table lists this clonotype with many counts. In DNA form, the CDR3 reads TGTGCCAGCAGTAACAGACTAGCGGGACGGCCTGATACGCAGTATTTT. As protein: CASSNRLAGRPDTQYF. The chain employs TRBV27 and TRBJ2-3, with 11 nucleotides matching TRBD2. J gave up 6 bases and V 5 bases, and 10 bases lay outside the gene matches. From germline, CDR1 is MNHEY and CDR2 SMNVEV (reference sequence). This CDR3 region has 16 residues.

This clonotype was seen a handful of times. The rearrangement joins TRBV28 to TRBJ1-3; D uncertain. V was shortened by 3 bases and J by 6 bases, with 3 bases between the two germline ends. The CDR3 spans 11 residues. Germline CDR1 reads MDHEN; CDR2 reads SYDVKM. In nucleotides, the CDR3 is TGTGCCAGCAGTTTTATAAACACCATATATTTT. Translated: CASSFINTIYF.

The rearrangement uses TRBV12-3 or TRBV12-4 and TRBJ1-2, with TRBD1 matching over 11 bases. V lost 1 base, J lost 4 bases, and 5 bases stayed unmatched. This CDR3 has 16 amino acids. CDR3 sequence (DNA): TGTGCCAGCAGTTTAGTCGGGACAGGGGGATTCTATGGCTACACCTTC. It codes for CASSLVGTGGFYGYTF.

This clonotype has a count of ten or more. The V and J genes are TRBV5-1 and TRBJ1-5; D gene ambiguous. Trimming shortened V by 5 bases and J by 1 base, and 13 bases separated the two germline ends. The CDR3 is made up of 15 amino acids. Germline lookup yields CDR1 SGHRS and CDR2 YFSETQ. The CDR3: CASSRTPGSNQPQHF. The CDR3, as DNA: TGCGCCAGCAGTCGGACCCCCGGGAGCAATCAGCCCCAGCATTTT. Using reference TRBV5-1 and TRBJ1-5 for the parts outside the CDR3, the full variable domain is KAGVTQTPRYLIKTRGQQVTLSCSPISGHRSVSWYQQTPGQGLQFLFEYFSETQRNKGNFPGRFSGRQFSNSRSEMNVSTLELGDSALYLCASSRTPGSNQPQHFGDGTRLSIL.

The chain joins TRBV5-1 to TRBJ1-1, with D perhaps TRBD1 (5 bases). The CDR3 length is 16 residues. V lost 3 bases to trimming and J lost 5 bases, with 20 bases between them. Looked up from germline, CDR1 is SGHRS and CDR2 is YFSETQ. The CDR3 loop is CASSYRAGKSVTEAFF. In DNA, the CDR3 is TGCGCCAGCAGCTACCGGGCAGGGAAGTCGGTAACTGAAGCTTTCTTT.

This clonotype was picked up a small number of times. The chain is built from TRBV7-8 and TRBJ2-3; TRBD1 matches 10 bases. The CDR3 consists of 16 residues. V trimming: 4 bases; J trimming: 2 bases; junction bases outside the gene matches: 6. CDR1 is SGHVS, CDR2 FQNEAQ, per germline. CDR3: CASSSTGTGVTDTQYF. In nucleotides, the CDR3 is TGTGCCAGCAGCTCCACCGGGACAGGGGTCACAGATACGCAGTATTTT. Combining the CDR3 with reference TRBV7-8 and TRBJ2-3 gives the whole variable domain GAGVSQSPRYKVAKRGQDVALRCDPISGHVSLFWYQQALGQGPEFLTYFQNEAQLDKSGLPSDRFFAERPEGSVSTLKIQRTQQEDSAVYLCASSSTGTGVTDTQYFGPGTRLTVL.

The chain employs TRBV6-1 and TRBJ1-6; 7 bases are a match to TRBD1. The germline CDR1 and CDR2 sequences are MNHNS and SASEGT. With V trimmed by 4 bases and J by 2 bases, 5 bases remained unmatched. CDR3 length equals 16 residues. The CDR3 spells CASSGDRVPYNSPLHF. Written as DNA, the CDR3 is TGTGCCAGCAGTGGAGACAGGGTTCCCTATAATTCACCCCTCCACTTT.

This clonotype showed up just a few times. This chain links TRBV10-3 with TRBJ1-2; no firm D call. V lost 8 bases to trimming and J lost 1 base, with 14 bases between them. The CDR3 is 14 amino acids. The germline V gene encodes CDR1 ENHRY and CDR2 SYGVKD. The CDR3 loop is CAIGEGPLNYGYTF. CDR3 DNA sequence: TGTGCCATCGGGGAAGGGCCACTTAACTATGGCTACACCTTC.

This clonotype turned up a few times. CDR3 region: CAWDKGQGFDEQFF. For the CDR3, the DNA is TGTGCCTGGGACAAAGGACAGGGGTTCGATGAGCAGTTCTTC. This chain uses TRBV30 with TRBJ2-1, with 9 nucleotides matching TRBD1. The CDR3 has 14 amino acids. J gave up 8 bases and V 5 bases, and 10 bases lay outside the gene matches. Germline assignment: CDR1 GTSNPN and CDR2 SVGIG (reference sequence).

This clonotype was counted ten times or more. This rearrangement joins TRBV20-1 to TRBJ2-3, with D uncertain. The CDR3 is 10 amino acids. V dropped 8 bases and J dropped 6 bases, with 9 bases sitting between them. In germline, CDR1 is DFQATT, CDR2 SNEGSKA (reference sequence). The CDR3 region is CSPAEDTQYF. CDR3 in DNA: TGCAGTCCTGCGGAGGATACGCAGTATTTT.

This clonotype has a count of ten or more. V is TRBV18 and J is TRBJ2-7; TRBD1 agrees at 10 bases. The CDR3 is made up of 15 amino acids. The germline V gene encodes CDR1 KGHSH and CDR2 LQKENI. V lost 3 bases and J lost 2; bases outside the gene matches: 4. The CDR3 is CASSPEDRGTYEQYF. The CDR3 nucleotides read TGTGCCAGCTCACCCGAGGACAGGGGGACCTACGAGCAGTACTTC. Together with reference TRBV18 and TRBJ2-7, the CDR3 gives the full variable domain: NAGVMQNPRHLVRRRGQEARLRCSPMKGHSHVYWYRQLPEEGLKFMVYLQKENIIDESGMPKERFSAEFPKEGPSILRIQQVVRGDSAAYFCASSPEDRGTYEQYFGPGTRLTVT.